This T cell receptor beta chain was recovered during a study of CD8 T cells in ankylosing spondylitis. General study points: Made up of eight or nine highly homologous variants, a TCR beta motif appeared characteristic of ankylosing spondylitis blood. Significant enrichment of disease-linked clones was reported in matched ankylosing spondylitis synovial fluid. Previously reported in reactive arthritis synovial fluid and blood were some of the motif variants. CD8+ cells made up the disease-linked clones, which were relatively rare in peripheral blood.

The CDR3 is 15 residues long. Germline V lookup: CDR1 GTSNPN, CDR2 SVGIG (reference sequence). Trimming removed 0 bases from V and 0 bases from J, with 9 bases in between. TCRdb ran MiXCR on the 5' RACE reads and lists one entry per CDR3 protein. The table has about 340,000 distinct CDR3 sequences, less than 9.5% seen once; the top ten hold approximately 15%. This clonotype was picked up a small number of times. What it binds is not known. Specimen: blood, either unsorted or a sorted T cell fraction (not recorded which). This TCR was sampled from a male donor with ankylosing spondylitis. The gene calls are TRBV30 and TRBJ1-5; no clear D gene. CDR3 protein: CAWSVGSYSNQPQHF. CDR3 DNA sequence: TGTGCCTGGAGTGTGGGGTCTTATAGCAATCAGCCCCAGCATTTT.